The 30 T cell receptor beta chains below come from one sample, sequenced in a study of CXCR3-negative and CXCR3-positive naive CD8 T cells. These receptors have no identified antigens. General observations from the study: CXCR3-expressing naive cells carried TRB CDR3s more hydrophobic than those of CXCR3-negative naive cells.

The TRB cDNA libraries were prepared by 5' RACE with UMI labels. TCRdb reprocessed the 5' RACE reads and keeps a single row for each CDR3 protein, giving no DNA. This repertoire includes 55,000 to 75,000 distinct CDR3 sequences. Sequenced: naive CXCR3+ CD8+ T cells from blood. Indicated subset: CD45RO-CCR7+CD27+CD95- naive CD8+ T cells expressing CXCR3 (TNR3+). The receptors were gathered from a human donor in good health. Some clones in this sample may be carry-over from other donors' samples.

The chain joins TRBV27 to TRBJ2-2; the D gene TCRdb calls, TRBD1, cannot be checked with no DNA. The germline V gene encodes CDR1 MNHEY and CDR2 SMNVEV (reference sequence). The CDR3 loop spans 15 amino acids. The CDR3 protein is CASSAGTGLTGELFF.

The chain recombines TRBV7-8 with TRBJ1-1; without DNA, the TCRdb call of TRBD1 cannot be checked. This CDR3 is 13 amino acids long. Germline V gene sequence: CDR1 SGHVS, CDR2 FQNEAQ. The CDR3 reads CASTPDKNTEAFF. Combining the CDR3 with reference TRBV7-8 and TRBJ1-1 gives the whole variable domain GAGVSQSPRYKVAKRGQDVALRCDPISGHVSLFWYQQALGQGPEFLTYFQNEAQLDKSGLPSDRFFAERPEGSVSTLKIQRTQQEDSAVYLCASTPDKNTEAFFGQGTRLTVV.

This rearrangement joins TRBV3-1 to TRBJ2-5; absent DNA, TCRdb's TRBD1 call cannot be checked. Germline V gives CDR1 LGHDT, CDR2 YNNKEL (reference sequence). The CDR3 runs 14 residues. This CDR3 reads CASSPRDKQETQYF.

This rearrangement joins TRBV29-1 to TRBJ1-1. The CDR3 length is 11 residues. Germline V gene lookup returns CDR1 SQVTM and CDR2 ANQGSEA. CDR3 protein: CSVSGNTEAFF.

The chain has TRBV29-1 and TRBJ2-3; the D gene TCRdb calls, TRBD1, cannot be checked with no DNA. In germline, CDR1 is SQVTM, CDR2 ANQGSEA. The CDR3 contains 19 residues. CDR3 sequence reads: CSLGLLTGGSQFGPDTQYF.

The chain links TRBV9 to TRBJ2-7. The CDR3 is 15 residues long. The V gene's germline CDR1 is SGDLS and CDR2 YYNGEE. CDR3 sequence: CASSAASLGPYEQYF.

This chain links TRBV5-6 with TRBJ1-2. The CDR3 has 14 residues. The germline V gene encodes CDR1 SGHDT and CDR2 YYEEEE. CDR3 in amino acids: CASSFSSSNYGYTF.

This sequence joins TRBV29-1 and TRBJ1-3. Germline CDR1 reads SQVTM; CDR2 reads ANQGSEA. The CDR3 spans 13 residues. The CDR3: CSVDEGSGNTIYF.

This rearrangement joins TRBV28 to TRBJ2-5; checking the TCRdb D call of TRBD1 is not possible without DNA. This CDR3 spans 15 amino acids. In germline, CDR1 is MDHEN, CDR2 SYDVKM. CDR3 in amino acids: CASLHEGSAEETQYF.

Considering frequency, this clonotype is medium-sized. This chain connects TRBV7-7 to TRBJ2-1; TCRdb lists TRBD1, though no DNA is available to test this call. The CDR3 sequence is 16 residues long. Germline assignment: CDR1 SSHAT and CDR2 FNYEAQ (reference sequence). The CDR3 protein is CASSQTELSRYNEQFF.

The chain joins TRBV5-6 to TRBJ2-7; the D call of TRBD1 rests on TCRdb alone, since no DNA is present to check it. Germline V gives CDR1 SGHDT, CDR2 YYEEEE. This CDR3 comprises 14 residues. CDR3 sequence: CASSFRDRHYEQYF.

The chain employs TRBV29-1 and TRBJ2-5; with no DNA, the TCRdb D assignment of TRBD2 cannot be verified. The germline V gene has CDR1 SQVTM and CDR2 ANQGSEA. This CDR3 is 16 amino acids long. CDR3 residues: CSVEPLWAAIQETQYF.

J is TRBJ2-7 and V is TRBV7-9; TCRdb outputs TRBD2, but without DNA this stays unchecked. In germline, CDR1 is SEHNR, CDR2 FQNEAQ (reference sequence). The CDR3 consists of 19 residues. The CDR3 spells CASSLALQRQGPLSYEQYF.

The gene calls are TRBV29-1 and TRBJ1-1. This CDR3 contains 13 residues. Germline V gene lookup returns CDR1 SQVTM and CDR2 ANQGSEA. CDR3 amino acids: CSVLGWVRTEAFF.

This chain links TRBV29-1 with TRBJ2-7; the TCRdb D gene call, TRBD1, has no DNA to confirm it. CDR3 length: 12 amino acids. In germline, CDR1 is SQVTM, CDR2 ANQGSEA. CDR3 sequence: CSVLTGGHEQYF.

The rearrangement links TRBV7-9 to TRBJ2-1; TCRdb indicates TRBD1, and absent DNA this call remains unverified. The CDR3 spans 16 residues. CDR1 and CDR2 from the germline V gene are SEHNR and FQNEAQ (reference sequence). The CDR3 loop reads CASSLAFGGSYNEQFF. Together with reference TRBV7-9 and TRBJ2-1, the CDR3 gives the full variable domain: DTGVSQNPRHKITKRGQNVTFRCDPISEHNRLYWYRQTLGQGPEFLTYFQNEAQLEKSRLLSDRFSAERPKGSFSTLEIQRTEQGDSAMYLCASSLAFGGSYNEQFFGPGTRLTVL.

The chain links TRBV28 to TRBJ2-7; as DNA is missing, the TRBD1 call by TCRdb cannot be tested. The CDR3 is 14 amino acids. Germline lookup yields CDR1 MDHEN and CDR2 SYDVKM. The CDR3: CASTLRGIGYEQYF.

The CDR3: CASRYGQGADEQFF. This chain uses TRBV12-3 or TRBV12-4 with TRBJ2-1; as DNA is missing, the TRBD1 call by TCRdb cannot be tested. The length of the CDR3 is 14 residues.

V usage is TRBV10-1 and J usage is TRBJ2-3; lacking DNA, the TRBD1 call made by TCRdb goes unchecked. CDR1 is WNHNN and CDR2 is SYGVQD in the germline V gene (reference sequence). This CDR3 comprises 13 residues. CDR3 residues: CASSEWGEDTQYF.

J is TRBJ1-2 and V is TRBV29-1. In germline, CDR1 is SQVTM, CDR2 ANQGSEA. The CDR3 covers 12 residues. The CDR3 loop is CSAVTPNYGYTF.

The CDR3 loop reads CSASEQGIDEQYF. The rearrangement links TRBV20-1 to TRBJ2-7; with no DNA, the TCRdb D assignment of TRBD1 cannot be verified. Germline CDR1 reads DFQATT; CDR2 reads SNEGSKA (reference sequence). CDR3 size: 13 residues.

The chain employs TRBV6-2 or TRBV6-3 and TRBJ2-5; with no DNA, the TCRdb D assignment of TRBD1 cannot be verified. The CDR3 contains 16 residues. Per the germline V gene, CDR1 is MNHEY and CDR2 is SVGEGT. CDR3 sequence reads: CASSHPGQGAWETQYF.

This chain links TRBV6-2 or TRBV6-3 with TRBJ1-1; TCRdb names TRBD1, which stays unverified in the absence of DNA. The CDR3 totals 13 residues. Germline V gene data show CDR1 as MNHEY and CDR2 as SVGEGT. CDR3 in amino acids: CASSDRRNTEAFF.

This CDR3 is CASSPPTESTEAFF. V is TRBV6-5 and J is TRBJ1-1; TCRdb's D gene call, TRBD1, goes unchecked for lack of DNA. Germline CDR1 is MNHEY and CDR2 is SVGAGI. CDR3 length: 14 residues.

The chain is built from TRBV4-1 and TRBJ1-4. The germline V gene has CDR1 MGHRA and CDR2 YSYEKL. The CDR3 is 13 amino acids. CDR3 loop: CASSQVMSEKLFF.

The rearrangement joins TRBV2 to TRBJ2-7; TCRdb's D call of TRBD1 is untestable without DNA. Looked up from germline, CDR1 is SNHLY and CDR2 is FYNNEI. The CDR3 length is 14 residues. The CDR3 spells CASLGQLEAYEQYF.

The chain employs TRBV5-6 and TRBJ1-1; the D gene TCRdb calls, TRBD1, cannot be checked with no DNA. The CDR3 has 12 residues. CDR1 and CDR2 (germline): SGHDT, YYEEEE. The CDR3 reads CASSFGGPQAFF.

The chain joins TRBV27 to TRBJ2-2. The CDR3 totals 13 residues. Germline CDR1 and CDR2: MNHEY and SMNVEV (reference sequence). The CDR3 sequence: CASSPLNTGELFF.

J is TRBJ1-2 and V is TRBV6-1; the D call from TCRdb, TRBD1, cannot be confirmed without DNA. The CDR3 has 14 amino acids. Germline CDR1 is MNHNS and CDR2 is SASEGT. CDR3 sequence: CASSEASGYSGYTF.

The chain combines TRBV11-2 with TRBJ2-3; TCRdb outputs TRBD2, but without DNA this stays unchecked. The germline gives CDR1 SGHAT, CDR2 FQNNGV. The length of the CDR3 is 19 residues. This chain's CDR3 is CASSLDPSSTSGGPDTQYF.